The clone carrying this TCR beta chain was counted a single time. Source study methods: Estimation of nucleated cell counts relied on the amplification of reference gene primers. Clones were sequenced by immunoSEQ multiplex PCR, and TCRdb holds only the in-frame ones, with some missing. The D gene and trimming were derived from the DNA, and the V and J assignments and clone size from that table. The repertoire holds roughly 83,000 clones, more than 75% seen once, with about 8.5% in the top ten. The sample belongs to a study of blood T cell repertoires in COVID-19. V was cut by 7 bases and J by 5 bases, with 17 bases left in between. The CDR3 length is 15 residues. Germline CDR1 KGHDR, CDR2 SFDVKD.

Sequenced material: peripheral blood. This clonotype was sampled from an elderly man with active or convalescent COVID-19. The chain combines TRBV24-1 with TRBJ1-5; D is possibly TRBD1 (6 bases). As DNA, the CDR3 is TGTGCCACCAGGGTGGGCAGGGGAAGGGATCAGCCCCAGCATTTT. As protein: CATRVGRGRDQPQHF.